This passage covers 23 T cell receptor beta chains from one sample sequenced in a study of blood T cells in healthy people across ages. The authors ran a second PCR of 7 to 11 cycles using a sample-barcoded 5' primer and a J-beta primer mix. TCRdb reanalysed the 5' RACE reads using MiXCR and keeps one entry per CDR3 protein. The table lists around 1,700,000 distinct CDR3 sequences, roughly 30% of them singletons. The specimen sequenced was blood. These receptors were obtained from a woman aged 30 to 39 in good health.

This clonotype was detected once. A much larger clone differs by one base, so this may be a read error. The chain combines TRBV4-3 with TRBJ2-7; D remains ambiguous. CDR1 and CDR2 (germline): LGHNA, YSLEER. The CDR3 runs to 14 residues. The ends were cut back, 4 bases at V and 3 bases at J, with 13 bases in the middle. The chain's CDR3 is CASSRDLGLYEQYF. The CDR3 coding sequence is TGCGCCAGCAGCCGAGATCTAGGGCTCTACGAGCAGTACTTC.

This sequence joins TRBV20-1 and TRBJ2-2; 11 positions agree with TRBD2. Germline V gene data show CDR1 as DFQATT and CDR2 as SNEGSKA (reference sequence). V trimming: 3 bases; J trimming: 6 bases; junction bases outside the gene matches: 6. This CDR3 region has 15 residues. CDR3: CSASTSGRRAGELFF. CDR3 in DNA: TGCAGTGCTAGTACTAGCGGGAGAAGGGCCGGGGAGCTGTTTTTT.

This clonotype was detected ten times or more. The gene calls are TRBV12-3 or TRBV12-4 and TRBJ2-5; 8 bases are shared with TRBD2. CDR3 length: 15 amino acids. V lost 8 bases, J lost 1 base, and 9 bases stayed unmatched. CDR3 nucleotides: TGTGCCAGCGCCCCGACACTAGCGGCCCAAGAGACCCAGTACTTC. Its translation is CASAPTLAAQETQYF.

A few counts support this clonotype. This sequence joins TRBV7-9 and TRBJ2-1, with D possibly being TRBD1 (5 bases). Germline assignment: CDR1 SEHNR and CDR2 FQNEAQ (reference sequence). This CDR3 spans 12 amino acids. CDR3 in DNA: TGTGCAGCAGTTTCAGGGTACAATGAGCAGTTCTTC. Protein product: CAAVSGYNEQFF.

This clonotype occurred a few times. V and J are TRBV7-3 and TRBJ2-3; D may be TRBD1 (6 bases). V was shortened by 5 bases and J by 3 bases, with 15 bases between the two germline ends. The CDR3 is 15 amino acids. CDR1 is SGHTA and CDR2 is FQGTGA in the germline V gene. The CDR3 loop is CASSQNRVPTDTQYF. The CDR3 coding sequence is TGTGCCAGCAGCCAAAACAGGGTTCCGACAGATACGCAGTATTTT.

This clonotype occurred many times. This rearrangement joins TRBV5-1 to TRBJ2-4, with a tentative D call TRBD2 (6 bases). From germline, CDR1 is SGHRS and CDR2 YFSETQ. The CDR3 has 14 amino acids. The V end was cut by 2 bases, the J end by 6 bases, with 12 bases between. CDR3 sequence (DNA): TGCGCCAGCAGCTTAGACGGGAGTAGAAACATTCAGTACTTC. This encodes CASSLDGSRNIQYF.

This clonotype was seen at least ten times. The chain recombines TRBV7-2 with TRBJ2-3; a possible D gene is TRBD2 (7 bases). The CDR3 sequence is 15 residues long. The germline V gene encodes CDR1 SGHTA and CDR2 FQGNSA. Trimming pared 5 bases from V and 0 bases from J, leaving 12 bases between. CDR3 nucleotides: TGTGCCAGCAGCGAAGGGGGGGCGAGCACAGATACGCAGTATTTT. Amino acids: CASSEGGASTDTQYF.

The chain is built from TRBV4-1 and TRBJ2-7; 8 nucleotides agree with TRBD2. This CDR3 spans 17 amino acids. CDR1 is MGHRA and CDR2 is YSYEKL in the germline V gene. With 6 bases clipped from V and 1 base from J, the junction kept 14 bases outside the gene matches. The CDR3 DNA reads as TGCGCCAGCAGATTCGGAGCGGGGGACTCGCGGTCCTACGAGCAGTACTTC. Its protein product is CASRFGAGDSRSYEQYF.

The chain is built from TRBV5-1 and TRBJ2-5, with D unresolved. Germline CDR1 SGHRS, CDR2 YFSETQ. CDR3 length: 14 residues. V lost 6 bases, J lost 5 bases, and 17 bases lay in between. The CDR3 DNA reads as TGCGCCAGCAACCCTGGGTGGGGAAAGGAGACCCAGTACTTC. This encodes CASNPGWGKETQYF.

CDR3 protein: CSAPLGFSNQPQHF. CDR3 in DNA: TGCAGTGCGCCGCTTGGATTCAGCAATCAGCCCCAGCATTTT. The rearrangement links TRBV20-1 to TRBJ1-5; D is ambiguous. Trimming shortened V by 6 bases and J by 1 base, and 13 bases separated the two germline ends. This CDR3 contains 14 residues. Per germline, CDR1 DFQATT and CDR2 SNEGSKA (reference sequence).

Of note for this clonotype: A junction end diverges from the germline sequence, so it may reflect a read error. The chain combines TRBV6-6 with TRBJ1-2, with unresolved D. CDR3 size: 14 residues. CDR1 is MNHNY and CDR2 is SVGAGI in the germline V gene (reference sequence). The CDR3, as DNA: TGTGCCAGCAGTTCTGTCTCCTCTGGTAATGGCTGCACCTTC. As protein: CASSSVSSGNGCTF.

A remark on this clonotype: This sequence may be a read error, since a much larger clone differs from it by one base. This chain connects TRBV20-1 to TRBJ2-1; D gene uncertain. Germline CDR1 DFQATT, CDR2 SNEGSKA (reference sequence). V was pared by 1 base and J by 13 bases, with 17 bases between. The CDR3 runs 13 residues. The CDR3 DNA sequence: TGCAGTGCTAGAGGTGAAGTCCAAGAGACCCAGTTCTTC. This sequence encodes CSARGEVQETQFF.

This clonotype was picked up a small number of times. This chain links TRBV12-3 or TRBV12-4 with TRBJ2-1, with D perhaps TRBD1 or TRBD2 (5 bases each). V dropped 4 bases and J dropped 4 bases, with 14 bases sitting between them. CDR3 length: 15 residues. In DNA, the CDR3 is TGTGCCAGCAGTTCCCGGGACCCGGGGTACAATGAGCAGTTCTTC. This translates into CASSSRDPGYNEQFF.

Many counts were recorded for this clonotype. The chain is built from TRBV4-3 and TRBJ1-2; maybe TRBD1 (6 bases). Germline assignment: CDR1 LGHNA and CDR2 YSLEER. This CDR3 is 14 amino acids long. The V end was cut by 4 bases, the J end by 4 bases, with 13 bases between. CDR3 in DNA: TGCGCCAGCAGCCCCTACCAGGGGCCCTATGGCTACACCTTC. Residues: CASSPYQGPYGYTF.

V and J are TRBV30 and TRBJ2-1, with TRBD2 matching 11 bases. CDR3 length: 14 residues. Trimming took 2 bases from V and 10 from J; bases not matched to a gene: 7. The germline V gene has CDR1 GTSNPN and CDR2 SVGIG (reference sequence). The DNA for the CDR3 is TGTGCCTGGAGTCGTAGCGGGGGGGCAGGGGAGCAGTTCTTC. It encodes CAWSRSGGAGEQFF.

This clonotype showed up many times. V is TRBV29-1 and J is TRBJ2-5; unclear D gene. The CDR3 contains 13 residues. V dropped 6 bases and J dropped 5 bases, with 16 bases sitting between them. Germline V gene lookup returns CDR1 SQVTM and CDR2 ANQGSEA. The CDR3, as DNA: TGCAGCGTATTCACAGAGCCAATGGAGACCCAGTACTTC. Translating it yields CSVFTEPMETQYF.

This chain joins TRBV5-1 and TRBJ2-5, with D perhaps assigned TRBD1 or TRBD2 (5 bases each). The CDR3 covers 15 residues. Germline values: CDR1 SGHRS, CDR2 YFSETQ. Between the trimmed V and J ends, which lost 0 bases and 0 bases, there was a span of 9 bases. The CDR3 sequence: CASSLGGTNQETQYF. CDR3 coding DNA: TGCGCCAGCAGCTTGGGGGGGACGAACCAAGAGACCCAGTACTTC.

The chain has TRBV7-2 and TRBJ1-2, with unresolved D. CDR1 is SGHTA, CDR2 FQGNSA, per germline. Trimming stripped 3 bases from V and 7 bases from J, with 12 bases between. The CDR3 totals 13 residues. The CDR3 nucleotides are TGTGCCAGCAGCTTTGCACAGTCTTCTGGCTACACCTTC. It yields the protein CASSFAQSSGYTF.

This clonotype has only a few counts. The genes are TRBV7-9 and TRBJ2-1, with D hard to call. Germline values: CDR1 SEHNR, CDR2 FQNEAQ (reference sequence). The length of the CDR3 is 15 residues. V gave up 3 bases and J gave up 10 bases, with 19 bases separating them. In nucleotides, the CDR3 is TGTGCCAGCAGCTTGTGGGTGGGCCGGTTCAACGAGCAGTTCTTC. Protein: CASSLWVGRFNEQFF.

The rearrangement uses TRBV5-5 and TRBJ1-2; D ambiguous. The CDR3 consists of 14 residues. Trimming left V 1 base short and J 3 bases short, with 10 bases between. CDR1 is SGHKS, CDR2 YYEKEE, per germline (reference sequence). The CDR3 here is CASSLWEDDYGYTF. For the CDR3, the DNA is TGTGCCAGCAGCTTGTGGGAAGATGACTATGGCTACACCTTC.

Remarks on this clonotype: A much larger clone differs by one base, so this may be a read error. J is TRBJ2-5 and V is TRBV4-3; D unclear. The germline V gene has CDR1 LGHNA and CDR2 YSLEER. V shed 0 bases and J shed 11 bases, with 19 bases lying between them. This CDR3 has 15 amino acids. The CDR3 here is CASSQDRLVSNEQYF. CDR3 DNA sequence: TGCGCCAGCAGCCAAGATCGGCTAGTTTCAAATGAGCAGTACTTC.

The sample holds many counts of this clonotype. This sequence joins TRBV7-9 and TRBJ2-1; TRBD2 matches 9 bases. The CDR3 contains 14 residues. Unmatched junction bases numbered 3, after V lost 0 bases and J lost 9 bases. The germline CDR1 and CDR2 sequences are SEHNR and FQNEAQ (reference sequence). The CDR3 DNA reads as TGTGCCAGCAGCTTAGCGGAGACTAGCGGTGAGCAGTTCTTC. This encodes CASSLAETSGEQFF.

CDR3 sequence reads: CAISESPTDTQYF. The CDR3 coding sequence is TGTGCCATCAGTGAGTCGCCGACAGATACGCAGTATTTT. This sequence joins TRBV10-3 and TRBJ2-3; unclear D gene. CDR3 length: 13 amino acids. V was cut by 0 bases and J by 3 bases, with 4 bases left in between. Germline V gene lookup returns CDR1 ENHRY and CDR2 SYGVKD.